One sample yielded the 18 T cell receptor beta chains listed below, sequenced in a study of T cells after yellow fever vaccination. A single record per CDR3 protein comes from TCRdb applying MiXCR to the 5' RACE reads. The table includes 450,000 to 650,000 distinct CDR3 sequences, approximately 15% detected once. Here the sequenced sample was PBMCs, taken on the day of the yellow fever booster vaccination. The receptor set was obtained from a man aged 25-45 years who received the YFV17D yellow fever vaccine.

In the case of this clonotype: It may be a read error: a sequence one base away is much more abundant. The V call is TRBV7-2, the J call TRBJ2-5; D could derive from TRBD1 or TRBD2 (5 bases each). Germline lookup yields CDR1 SGHTA and CDR2 FQGNSA. This CDR3 is built from 11 residues. CDR3 in amino acids: CASMTGTTPHF. DNA for the CDR3: TGTGCCAGCATGACCGGGACCACACCACACTTC.

V gene TRBV3-1 combines with J gene TRBJ1-1; D gene unclear. This CDR3 spans 11 amino acids. Germline CDR1 LGHDT, CDR2 YNNKEL (reference sequence). Trimming stripped 1 base from V and 9 bases from J, with 6 bases between. The CDR3 sequence: CASSQGHKAFF. The CDR3 DNA is TGTGCCAGCAGCCAAGGCCACAAAGCTTTCTTT.

This clonotype was counted between two and nine times. The gene calls are TRBV9 and TRBJ1-1; D gene uncertain. The germline V and J ends were trimmed by 3 bases and 0 bases, with 6 bases remaining between them. Looked up from germline, CDR1 is SGDLS and CDR2 is YYNGEE. The CDR3 extends over 13 amino acids. The chain's CDR3 is CASSGGMNTEAFF. CDR3 DNA: TGTGCCAGCAGCGGGGGAATGAACACTGAAGCTTTCTTT.

The chain has TRBV20-1 and TRBJ1-5; TRBD1 matches at 7 bases. V was clipped by 5 bases and J by 1 base; unmatched bases: 8. The germline CDR1 and CDR2 sequences are DFQATT and SNEGSKA (reference sequence). The CDR3 covers 15 residues. The CDR3 here is CSAQEGTVSNQPQHF. The CDR3 bases are TGCAGTGCTCAGGAGGGGACAGTGAGCAATCAGCCCCAGCATTTT.

This clonotype was detected a few times. This sequence joins TRBV27 and TRBJ1-1, with D uncertain. The V end was cut by 3 bases, the J end by 0 bases, with 5 bases between. CDR1 is MNHEY and CDR2 is SMNVEV in the germline V gene (reference sequence). The CDR3 covers 13 residues. CDR3 DNA sequence: TGTGCCAGCAGTTTGCACGTGAACACTGAAGCTTTCTTT. Amino acids: CASSLHVNTEAFF.

V gene TRBV20-1 combines with J gene TRBJ2-1; weak D call: TRBD2 (6 bases). CDR3 size: 14 residues. Between the trimmed V and J ends, which lost 5 bases and 0 bases, there was a span of 11 bases. Germline V lookup: CDR1 DFQATT, CDR2 SNEGSKA (reference sequence). This CDR3 reads CSASIGSSYNEQFF. The CDR3 coding sequence is TGCAGTGCTTCTATCGGGAGCTCCTACAATGAGCAGTTCTTC.

The rearrangement joins TRBV15 to TRBJ2-1; D gene unclear. CDR1 and CDR2 (germline): LNHNV, YYDKDF (reference sequence). This CDR3 has 10 residues. Trimming took off 0 bases at V and 9 bases at J, with 0 bases between the two ends. CDR3 DNA sequence: TGTGCCACCAGCAGAGATGAGCAGTTCTTC. Translated: CATSRDEQFF.

The chain combines TRBV21-1 with TRBJ2-7; the table's D call TRBD1 went unverified against the DNA. TRBV21-1 is deemed a pseudogene. This CDR3 is built from 14 residues. The CDR3 sequence is CASSNAGQGYEQYF. DNA of the CDR3: TGTGCCAGCAGCAACGCGGGACAGGGATACGAGCAGTACTTC.

In its sample, this clonotype was seen a few times. The chain couples TRBV14 to TRBJ1-4; no firm D call. The germline V gene encodes CDR1 SGHDN and CDR2 FVKESK. The CDR3 loop spans 14 amino acids. Trimming shortened V by 1 base and J by 10 bases, and 13 bases separated the two germline ends. CDR3 DNA sequence: TGTGCCAGCAGCCAAGCCGTCGGGGTCGGAAAACTGTTTTTT. This gives the protein CASSQAVGVGKLFF.

The V and J genes are TRBV9 and TRBJ1-6; D is undetermined. The germline CDR1 and CDR2 sequences are SGDLS and YYNGEE. Trimming took off 4 bases at V and 8 bases at J, with 19 bases between the two ends. The CDR3 extends over 16 amino acids. Here the CDR3 DNA reads TGTGCCAGCAGCCCTTGGCCCGCCGTCGTACATTCACCCCTCCACTTT. The encoded protein is CASSPWPAVVHSPLHF.

This clonotype was detected ten times or more. This chain connects TRBV4-2 to TRBJ2-3; TRBD1 is a possible D gene (6 bases). The CDR3 has 13 residues. Germline V gene lookup returns CDR1 LGHNA and CDR2 YNFKEQ. Trimming cost V 4 bases and J 4 bases, with 9 bases left between them. The CDR3 loop reads CASSPEGADTQYF. The CDR3 bases are TGTGCCAGCAGCCCCGAGGGGGCAGATACGCAGTATTTT.

The chain combines TRBV15 with TRBJ1-2; D unclear. Germline V gene data show CDR1 as LNHNV and CDR2 as YYDKDF (reference sequence). V gave up 1 base and J gave up 7 bases, with 10 bases separating them. This CDR3 has 13 residues. The CDR3 DNA sequence: TGTGCCACCAGCAGAGTTGGGTTTGGTGGCTACACCTTC. Its protein product is CATSRVGFGGYTF.

This clonotype was detected only a few times. CDR3 nucleotide sequence: TGTGCCAGCAGTTCAGGGCCGATCCGGTTGCAAGAGACCCAGTACTTC. This sequence encodes CASSSGPIRLQETQYF. This sequence joins TRBV12-3 or TRBV12-4 and TRBJ2-5; TRBD1 is a possible D gene (5 bases). V was clipped by 4 bases and J by 2 bases, with 17 bases between them. This CDR3 has 16 amino acids.

The gene calls are TRBV7-2 and TRBJ2-1, with 13 bases aligning to TRBD2. The CDR3 is 14 amino acids. J lost 10 bases, V lost 1 base, and 1 base had no gene match. From germline, CDR1 is SGHTA and CDR2 FQGNSA. CDR3 in amino acids: CASSLVGLAGEQFF. Here the CDR3 DNA reads TGTGCCAGCAGCTTAGTGGGACTAGCGGGAGAGCAGTTCTTC.

This clonotype was counted many times. Mismatch with germline at one junction end may stem from a read error. The chain couples TRBV6-5 to TRBJ2-1, with a weak D call TRBD2 (6 bases). The CDR3 is made up of 11 amino acids. CDR1 is MNHEY, CDR2 SVGAGI, per germline. CDR3 in amino acids: CASSRRTITVF. In DNA form, the CDR3 reads TGTGCCAGCAGCCGCCGGACTATAACCGTCTTC.

V is TRBV12-3 or TRBV12-4 and J is TRBJ2-2; unclear D gene. The V end was cut by 6 bases, the J end by 7 bases, with 12 bases between. The CDR3 runs 13 residues. CDR3 bases: TGTGCCAGCAGCCCGACGTACATCGGGGAGCTGTTTTTT. Residues: CASSPTYIGELFF.

There are many counts of this clonotype. The gene calls are TRBV7-2 and TRBJ1-5; no clear D. This CDR3 has 14 residues. Trimming removed 2 bases at V and 0 bases at J, with 5 bases between. Looked up from germline, CDR1 is SGHTA and CDR2 is FQGNSA. The CDR3 sequence: CASSLTHSNQPQHF. The CDR3 DNA is TGTGCCAGCAGCTTAACCCATAGCAATCAGCCCCAGCATTTT.

The chain has TRBV20-1 and TRBJ2-3; 7 bases are a match to TRBD2. The CDR3 is 14 amino acids. Germline V gene sequence: CDR1 DFQATT, CDR2 SNEGSKA (reference sequence). Trimming removed 7 bases from V and 5 bases from J; junction bases left unmatched: 12. The chain's CDR3 is CSVKRGGRGDTQYF. The CDR3 nucleotides read TGCAGTGTCAAGCGGGGCGGGAGAGGAGATACGCAGTATTTT.